One T cell receptor (beta chain) is described in this entry. The data were produced by immunoSEQ multiplex PCR, yet TCRdb's version contains in-frame clones alone and is incomplete. Among roughly 7,200 clones, under 80% were seen once, and the ten largest hold about 31%. Sample time point: proximal margin of the surgical specimen (macroscopically non-inflamed). This specimen comes from a study of T cell repertoires in ileal Crohn's disease. Study summary: MI samples are biopsies from the surgical specimen's proximal margin.

V dropped 2 bases and J dropped 4; count of bases not matched to a gene: 13. There are 20 residues in the CDR3. Germline V gene lookup returns CDR1 MNHEY and CDR2 SMNVEV (reference sequence). Sequencing used ileal tissue. The TCR was taken from an adult with Crohn's disease. The rearrangement joins TRBV27 to TRBJ2-6; 11 positions agree with TRBD2. The CDR3 sequence is CASSLRRLTSGTVGANVLTF. DNA for the CDR3: TGTGCCAGCAGTTTAAGGCGTTTGACTAGCGGGACAGTAGGGGCCAACGTCCTGACTTTC.